Listed here is a single T cell receptor beta chain. The antigen is unknown. This specimen belongs to a study of identical twins. MiXCR, applied by TCRdb to the 5' RACE reads, yields one record per CDR3 protein. The sample yields roughly 290,000 distinct CDR3 sequences, 8.5% to 9.5% seen once. The study's findings and limits: Models, which agreed with sharing between unrelated individuals, nonetheless underestimated the out-of-frame TCR alpha sharing seen in monozygotic twins. Insertions were reduced in abundant cord blood beta clonotypes but not in memory repertoires.

The same sample was also used in a study of yellow fever vaccine responses in identical twins. That source adds: Reportedly, twins showed a vaccine T cell response that looked partly convergent and partly personalized.

This receptor was identified in a woman under 30 in good health. The source material was CD8+ T cells sorted from blood.

The CDR3, as DNA: TGTGCCAGCTCACCACCGGTGTTTTCGAGGGAGGGCCCTTACAATGAGCAGTTCTTC. Amino acid sequence: CASSPPVFSREGPYNEQFF. J is TRBJ2-1 and V is TRBV18; 7 bases are shared with TRBD2. Germline V lookup: CDR1 KGHSH, CDR2 LQKENI. V lost 0 bases to trimming and J lost 4 bases; unmatched junction nucleotides: 15. The CDR3 totals 19 residues.